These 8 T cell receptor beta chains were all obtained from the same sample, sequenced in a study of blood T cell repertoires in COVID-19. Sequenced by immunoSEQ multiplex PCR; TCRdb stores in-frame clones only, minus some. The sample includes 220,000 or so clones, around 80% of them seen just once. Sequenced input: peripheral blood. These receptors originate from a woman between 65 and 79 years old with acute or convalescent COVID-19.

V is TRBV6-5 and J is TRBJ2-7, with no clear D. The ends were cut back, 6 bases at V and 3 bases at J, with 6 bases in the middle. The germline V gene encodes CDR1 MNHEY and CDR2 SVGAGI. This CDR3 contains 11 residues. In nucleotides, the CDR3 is TGTGCCAGCAGGCAGGTCTACGAGCAGTACTTC. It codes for CASRQVYEQYF.

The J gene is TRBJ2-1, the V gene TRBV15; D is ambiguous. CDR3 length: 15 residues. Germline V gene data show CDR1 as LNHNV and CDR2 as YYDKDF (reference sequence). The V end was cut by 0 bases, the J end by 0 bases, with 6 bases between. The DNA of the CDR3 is TGTGCCACCAGCAGAGACCTCTACTCCTACAATGAGCAGTTCTTC. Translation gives CATSRDLYSYNEQFF.

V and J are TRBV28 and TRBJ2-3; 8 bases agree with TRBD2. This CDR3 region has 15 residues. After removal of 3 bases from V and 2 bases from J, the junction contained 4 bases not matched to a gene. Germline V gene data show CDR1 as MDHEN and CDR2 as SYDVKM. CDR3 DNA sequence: TGTGCCAGCAGTTTTCGTAGCGGGGACACAGATACGCAGTATTTT. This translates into CASSFRSGDTDTQYF.

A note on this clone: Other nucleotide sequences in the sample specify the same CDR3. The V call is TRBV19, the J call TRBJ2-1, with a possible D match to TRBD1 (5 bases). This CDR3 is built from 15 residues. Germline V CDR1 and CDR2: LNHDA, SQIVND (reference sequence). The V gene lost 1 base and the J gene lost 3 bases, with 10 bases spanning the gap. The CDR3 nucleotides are TGTGCCAGTAGTATAGGCCAGGGAAGCTACAATGAGCAGTTCTTC. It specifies CASSIGQGSYNEQFF.

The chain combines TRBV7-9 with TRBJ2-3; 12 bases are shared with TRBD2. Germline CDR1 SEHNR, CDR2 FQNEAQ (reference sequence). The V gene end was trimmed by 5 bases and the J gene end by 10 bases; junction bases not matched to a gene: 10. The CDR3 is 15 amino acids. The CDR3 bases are TGTGCCAGCAGCCCACCCCCTAGCGGGAGGGCCGCGCAGTATTTT. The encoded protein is CASSPPPSGRAAQYF.

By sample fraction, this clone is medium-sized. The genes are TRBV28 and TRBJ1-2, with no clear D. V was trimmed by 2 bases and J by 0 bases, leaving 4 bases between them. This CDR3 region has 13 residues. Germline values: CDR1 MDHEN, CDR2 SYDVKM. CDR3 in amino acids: CASSLSTNYGYTF. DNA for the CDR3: TGTGCCAGCAGTTTAAGCACTAACTATGGCTACACCTTC.

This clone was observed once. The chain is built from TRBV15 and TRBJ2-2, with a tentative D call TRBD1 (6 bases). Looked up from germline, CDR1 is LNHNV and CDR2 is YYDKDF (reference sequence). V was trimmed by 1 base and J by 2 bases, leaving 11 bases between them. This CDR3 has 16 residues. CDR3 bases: TGTGCCACCAGCAGAGGGGCAGGGGTAAACACCGGGGAGCTGTTTTTT. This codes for CATSRGAGVNTGELFF.

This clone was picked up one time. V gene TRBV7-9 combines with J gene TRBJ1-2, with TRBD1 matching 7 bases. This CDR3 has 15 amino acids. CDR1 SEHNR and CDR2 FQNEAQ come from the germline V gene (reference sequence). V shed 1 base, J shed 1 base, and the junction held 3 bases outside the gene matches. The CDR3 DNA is TGTGCCAGCAGCTTAGGGACAGGAATTAACTATGGCTACACCTTC. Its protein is CASSLGTGINYGYTF.